This TCR beta chain was found in a study of blood T cells in healthy people across ages (dated by TCRdb to 2015 to 2017). Regarding the study in general: In model experiments, template switching captured about one uniquely barcoded TCR beta cDNA molecule for every two T cells. Using deep sequencing normalized with unique cDNA molecular identifiers, the study measured how TCR beta repertoire diversity changes with age. The donors were divided into four age groups: young (average approximately 17 years), middle-aged (about 39), aged (approximately 64) and long-lived (around 80). The study analyzed two additional independent replicas of 1 million unique cDNA reads from the same blood draw for two donors, one aged 18 to 30 and one aged 80 or older. Overall study results and their limits: Estimates of total diversity based on one million sequenced T cells were considered lower bounds and underestimates. Because donor CMV infection status was unknown, age-related changes in expanded clonotypes were potentially confounded. Since profiling was done on bulk unsorted PBMCs, naive and antigen-experienced compartments could not be conclusively compared. Observed TCR beta diversity correlated strongly with the percentage of naive T cells measured by flow cytometry. As age increased, observed TCR beta diversity per million T cells dropped in a roughly linear way, and a significant reduction was already evident by age about 40. Compared with the aged group, the long-lived group had more naive CD4+ T cells, fewer expanded clones and increased TCR diversity, a pattern suggesting age selection.

The germline V gene (reference sequence) yields MNHEY for CDR1 and SMNVEV for CDR2. Spanning cysteine to phenylalanine, the CDR3 consists of 13 amino acids. The entry retains the CDR3 DNA only, 39 bases that are in frame from base 1. The junction shows trimming of 4 bases on V and 11 bases on J, plus 17 bases between the germline ends. The donors were under 40 Caucasian individuals from Russia, aged roughly 6 to 100 years, who were systemically healthy. Around 10 milliliters of peripheral blood were collected from each donor into EDTA-treated Vacutainer tubes. PBMCs were isolated by Ficoll-Paque density-gradient centrifugation, with at least 6 million obtained per sample. Trizol reagent was used to extract total RNA from PBMCs, with at least 5 micrograms per sample. For every donor, an aliquot of PBMCs went through flow cytometry to measure the percentages of naive CD45RAhigh/CD27high T cells. The library was made by 5' RACE. Reads for this sample came from an Illumina HiSeq 2500. The second PCR ran for roughly 7 to 12 cycles and used a J-beta primer mix along with a sample-barcoded 5' primer. A template-switch 5' adaptor carrying 12 random nucleotides introduced a unique molecular identifier onto each TCR beta cDNA molecule. Each sample yielded at least 3 million CDR3-containing paired-end reads. First-strand cDNA synthesis was performed from all RNA using the Mint cDNA synthesis kit, with priming by a TRBC-specific oligonucleotide. Following uracil-DNA glycosylase treatment, a first 18-cycle PCR with universal primers M1SS and BC2_uni_R was performed on all cDNA. The published analysis was carried out like this. For normalization, 1 million high-quality reads, each with a distinct molecular identifier, were randomly selected from each sample. Reads with shared molecular identifiers were discarded instead of being binned into consensus sequences. CDR3 identification, clonotype clustering and error correction used MiTCR with a Q25 quality threshold and the strictest error-elimination algorithm. A nonparametric unseen species model using Euler transformation provided a lower-bound estimate of total TCR beta diversity. The raw public reads went through TCRdb reprocessing: fastp at Q25, MiXCR clone calling, in-frame beta chains kept. Rows are unified per CDR3 protein, each entry keeping the most common DNA and genes. What appears here as the V and J calls and clone size reflects TCRdb's work, not the paper's. The sample contains 1 million or so distinct CDR3 sequences, about 25% of them found a single time. About 0.69% of the sample comes from the top ten.

Note on this clonotype: There is no known antigen for this receptor. Base qualities are not recorded, but no much larger clone differs from it by a single base.

A further study also used this sample, focusing on T cells of mothers and their children. According to the second study: Nine systemically healthy Caucasian individuals served as donors, namely three mothers together with their six children. cDNA synthesis used all of the extracted RNA, with 1.5 ug of RNA in each 15 ul reaction. In the second PCR, sample barcodes and 2-4 random nucleotides were introduced via the M1S primer. Each mother yielded over 9.5 million TCR beta CDR3 reads and each child some 3 million reads. Thymic selection shapes the output of TCR recombination in a similar way in related and unrelated pairs, and inherited differences have a minor effect. Related mother-child pairs always showed normalized repertoire overlap that was slightly higher than in unrelated mother-child pairs, though the difference was never significant. Persistent microchimeric T cell clones were not detected, at a sensitivity of 95 to 100 clones per million clonotypes. Deep NGS was used in the study to compare the TCR beta repertoires of mothers and children and to look for features that separate related mother-child pairs from unrelated individuals. Mothers averaged roughly 36 +/- 4 years of age and children averaged about 10 +/- 4 years. After adapter ligation was performed with NEBNext reagents, the libraries were sequenced on an Illumina HiSeq 2000 with 100+100 nt paired-end reads. Mother and child libraries were prepared a month apart and sequenced in separate runs to prevent cross-contamination. Between roughly 500,000 and 2,100,000 distinct TCR beta clonotypes were identified per donor. Naive TCR beta clonotypes were estimated from low-frequency clonotypes matched to each donor's FACS-determined naive share, without sorting.

The sequencing input was blood. This sequence was found in a girl aged 2 to 9 in good health. This sequence uses TRBV27 and TRBJ2-5, with the D call perhaps TRBD1 or TRBD2, each one matching 6 bases. In nucleotide form, the sequence is TGTGCCAGCAGTTCGCTGGAGGAGGGGGTGCAGTACTTC. The translation is CASSSLEEGVQYF.